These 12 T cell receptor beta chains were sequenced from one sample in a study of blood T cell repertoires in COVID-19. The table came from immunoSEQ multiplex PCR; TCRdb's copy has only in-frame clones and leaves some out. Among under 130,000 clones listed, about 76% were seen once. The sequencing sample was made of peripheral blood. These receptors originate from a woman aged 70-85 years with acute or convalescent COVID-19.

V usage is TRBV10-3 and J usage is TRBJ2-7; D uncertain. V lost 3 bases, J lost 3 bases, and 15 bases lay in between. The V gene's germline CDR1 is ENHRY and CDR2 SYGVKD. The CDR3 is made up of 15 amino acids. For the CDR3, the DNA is TGTGCCATCAGTGACCACTACAACGCCGACTACGAGCAGTACTTC. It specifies CAISDHYNADYEQYF.

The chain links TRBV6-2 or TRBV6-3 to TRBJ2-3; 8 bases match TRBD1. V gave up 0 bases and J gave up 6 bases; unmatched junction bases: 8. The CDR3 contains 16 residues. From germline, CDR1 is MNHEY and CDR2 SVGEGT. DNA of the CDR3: TGTGCCAGCAGTTACTCAGGACAGGGTATATCGGATACGCAGTATTTT. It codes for CASSYSGQGISDTQYF.

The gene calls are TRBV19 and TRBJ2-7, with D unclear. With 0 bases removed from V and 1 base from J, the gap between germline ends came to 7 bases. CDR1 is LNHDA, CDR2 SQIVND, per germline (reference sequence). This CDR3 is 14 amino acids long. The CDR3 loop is CASSIDPRSYEQYF. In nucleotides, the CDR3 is TGTGCCAGTAGTATAGATCCCAGGTCCTACGAGCAGTACTTC.

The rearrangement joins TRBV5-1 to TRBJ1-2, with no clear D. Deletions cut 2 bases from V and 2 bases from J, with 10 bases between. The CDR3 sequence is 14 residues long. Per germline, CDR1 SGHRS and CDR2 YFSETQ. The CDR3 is CASSLNSANYGYTF. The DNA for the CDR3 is TGCGCCAGCAGCTTAAATAGTGCGAACTATGGCTACACCTTC.

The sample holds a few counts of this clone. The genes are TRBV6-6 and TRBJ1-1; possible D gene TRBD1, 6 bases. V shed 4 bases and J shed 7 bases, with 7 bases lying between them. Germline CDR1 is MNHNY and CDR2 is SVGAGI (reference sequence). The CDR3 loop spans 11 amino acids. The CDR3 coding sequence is TGTGCCAGCAGTTTAGGGGGTGAAGCTTTCTTT. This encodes CASSLGGEAFF.

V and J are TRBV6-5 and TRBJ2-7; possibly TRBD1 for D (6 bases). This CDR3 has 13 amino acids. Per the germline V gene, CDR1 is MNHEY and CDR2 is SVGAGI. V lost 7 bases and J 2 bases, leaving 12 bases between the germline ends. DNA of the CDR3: TGTGCCAGCAACAGGGTGGTGGCCTACGAGCAGTACTTC. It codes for CASNRVVAYEQYF.

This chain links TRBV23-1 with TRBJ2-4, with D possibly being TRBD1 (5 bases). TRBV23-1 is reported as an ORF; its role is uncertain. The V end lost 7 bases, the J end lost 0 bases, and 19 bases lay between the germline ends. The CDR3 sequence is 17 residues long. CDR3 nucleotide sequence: TGCGCCAGCACCCCCCAGGGTCGGTTACTAGCCAAAAACATTCAGTACTTC. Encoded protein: CASTPQGRLLAKNIQYF.

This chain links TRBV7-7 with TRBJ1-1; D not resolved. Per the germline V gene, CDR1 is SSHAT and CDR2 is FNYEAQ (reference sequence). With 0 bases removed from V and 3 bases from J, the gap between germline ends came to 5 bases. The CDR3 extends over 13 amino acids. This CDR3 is CASSLAGDTEAFF. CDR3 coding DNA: TGTGCCAGCAGCTTAGCCGGGGACACTGAAGCTTTCTTT.

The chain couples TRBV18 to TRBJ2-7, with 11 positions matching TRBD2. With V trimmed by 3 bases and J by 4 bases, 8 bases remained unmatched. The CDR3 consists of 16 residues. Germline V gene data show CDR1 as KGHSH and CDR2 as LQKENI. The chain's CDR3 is CASSPLSGGAGYEQYF. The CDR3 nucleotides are TGTGCCAGCTCACCCCTTAGCGGGGGGGCCGGGTACGAGCAGTACTTC.

CDR3 nucleotide sequence: TGTGCCTGGAGTGTGGACAGGGGAAGTGGCTACACCTTC. It is translated as CAWSVDRGSGYTF. The genes are TRBV30 and TRBJ1-2; 9 bases agree with TRBD1. There are 13 residues in the CDR3. Trimming cost V 0 bases and J 7 bases; bases outside gene matches: 3. In germline, CDR1 is GTSNPN, CDR2 SVGIG (reference sequence).

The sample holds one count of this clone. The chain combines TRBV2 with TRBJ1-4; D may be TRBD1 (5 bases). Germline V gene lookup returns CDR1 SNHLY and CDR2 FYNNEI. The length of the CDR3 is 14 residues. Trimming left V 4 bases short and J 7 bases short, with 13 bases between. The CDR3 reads CASSASRGIEKLFF. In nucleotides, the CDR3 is TGTGCCAGCAGTGCGTCCCGGGGGATTGAAAAACTGTTTTTT.

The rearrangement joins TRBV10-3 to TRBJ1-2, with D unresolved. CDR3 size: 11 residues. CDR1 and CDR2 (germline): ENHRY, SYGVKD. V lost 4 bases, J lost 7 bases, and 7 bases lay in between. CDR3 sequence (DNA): TGTGCCATCAGTGCCGGTAGTGGCTACACCTTC. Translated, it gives CAISAGSGYTF.